A single TCR beta chain is shown here with its context. It lacks a known antigen. No base quality values were provided; no much bigger clone lies one nucleotide off. TCRbeta CDR3 regions were amplified from genomic DNA by means of the immunoSEQ Assay, a bias-controlled multiplex PCR. In the paper's pipeline: The number of nucleated cells in each sample was estimated from the amplification of reference gene primers within the assay. To quantify the absolute abundance of each unique TCRbeta CDR3 rearrangement, sequence reads were collapsed and filtered. Productive Simpson clonality was computed per sample as the square root of Simpson's diversity index over productive rearrangements. TCRdb retrieved this table from immuneACCESS and kept in-frame rearrangements only. Not all clones are present; in checked studies, unresolved V genes account for under half, and no reason is known for the remainder. For V, J and clone size, that table is used; D and trimming come from the DNA. The table for this sample lists about 210,000 clones; about 81% of them were counted only once. Of the sample, about 10% falls within the top ten clones.

These data belong to a study of blood T cell repertoires in COVID-19 (dated by TCRdb to the early 2020s). With respect to the entire study: The collaborator samples originated in the United States, Italy and Spain and spanned the acute and convalescent phases of COVID-19. The material from the prospective study consisted of cDNA or gDNA derived from T cells, B-cell-depleted T cells, or PBMCs. The dataset comprised deeply sampled blood TCRbeta repertoires from subjects exposed to, actively infected with, or recovered from COVID-19. A freely available public database, intended as a resource for researchers studying the immune response to SARS-CoV-2, is where the repertoires were released. The samples were drawn from two sources: the first 160 participants of the ongoing ImmuneRACE study, and about 1,300 subjects contributed by 6 global collaborators. A de-identified subject ID, COVID-19 status, age in years and sex were almost always included in the sample metadata. Where available, HLA class I and class II types were taken from metadata supplied by the sample provider and were not determined by assay-based typing. What the study reported, not specific to this receptor: The quantity of clinical and demographic metadata differed by source and by participant and was supplied without curation.

Its CDR3 holds 13 amino acids, cysteine through phenylalanine. Only CDR3 DNA remains: 39 bases, in frame from the first base. CDR1 is given as SGHTA and CDR2 as FQGTGA, both from the germline V gene. The V and J ends are trimmed by 5 bases and 1 base, leaving 6 bases between them. Participants in the prospective study were aged about 18 to 100 years, lived in about two dozen United States geographic areas, and enrolled through a virtual design. In the prospective study, cohorts were assigned on the basis of participant-reported clinical history obtained from a screening survey and a study questionnaire. Recovered participants in ImmuneRACE Cohort 3 were defined as having two consecutive negative NP/OP PCR tests, clearance from a healthcare professional, or resolution of symptoms. In the prospective study, whole blood, serum and a nasopharyngeal or oropharyngeal swab were collected from each participant by mobile phlebotomists. Prospective study participants could optionally give additional blood draws and questionnaires over an approximately 2-month period. Blood samples from the prospective study were shipped frozen or at room temperature prior to DNA extraction.

The chain was built from TRBV7-3 and TRBJ2-1, with the D gene uncertain. The TCR sequence derives from a man aged 40-49 years who had recovered from COVID-19. Sequenced sample: PBMCs or T cells enriched from blood (not recorded which). The DNA is as follows: TGTGCCAGCAGCGCCGGTTCCTACAATGAGCAGTTCTTC. This gives the protein CASSAGSYNEQFF. When the CDR3 is completed using the reference TRBV7-3 and TRBJ2-1 genes on either side, the full variable domain is GAGVSQTPSNKVTEKGKYVELRCDPISGHTALYWYRQSLGQGPEFLIYFQGTGAADDSGLPNDRFFAVRPEGSVSTLKIQRTERGDSAVYLCASSAGSYNEQFFGPGTRLTVL.